This T cell receptor beta chain was captured in a study of cytomegalovirus exposure and HLA in healthy donors. General study findings and limits: In vitro work confirmed that three CMV-associated chains recognize CMV antigens.

The PCR contained 60 Vbeta and 13 Jbeta primers. Assay used: immunoSEQ multiplex PCR; TCRdb lists only in-frame clones, some missing. The top ten hold 7.8% of the sample, which has approximately 190,000 clones, roughly 12% seen once. Concerning this clone itself: Its antigen is unidentified.

V shed 5 bases and J 7 bases; nucleotides not matched to a gene: 14. Germline loops: CDR1 SGHVS, CDR2 FNYEAQ. The CDR3 totals 17 residues. The receptor was isolated from a man aged 50 to 59 in good health and CMV-seropositive. Source material: PBMCs. The chain has TRBV7-6 and TRBJ2-1; the match to TRBD2 covers 10 bases. This CDR3 reads CASSLNPSGGAMNEQFF. The CDR3 nucleotides are TGTGCCAGCAGCCTTAACCCCAGCGGGGGGGCCATGAATGAGCAGTTCTTC.